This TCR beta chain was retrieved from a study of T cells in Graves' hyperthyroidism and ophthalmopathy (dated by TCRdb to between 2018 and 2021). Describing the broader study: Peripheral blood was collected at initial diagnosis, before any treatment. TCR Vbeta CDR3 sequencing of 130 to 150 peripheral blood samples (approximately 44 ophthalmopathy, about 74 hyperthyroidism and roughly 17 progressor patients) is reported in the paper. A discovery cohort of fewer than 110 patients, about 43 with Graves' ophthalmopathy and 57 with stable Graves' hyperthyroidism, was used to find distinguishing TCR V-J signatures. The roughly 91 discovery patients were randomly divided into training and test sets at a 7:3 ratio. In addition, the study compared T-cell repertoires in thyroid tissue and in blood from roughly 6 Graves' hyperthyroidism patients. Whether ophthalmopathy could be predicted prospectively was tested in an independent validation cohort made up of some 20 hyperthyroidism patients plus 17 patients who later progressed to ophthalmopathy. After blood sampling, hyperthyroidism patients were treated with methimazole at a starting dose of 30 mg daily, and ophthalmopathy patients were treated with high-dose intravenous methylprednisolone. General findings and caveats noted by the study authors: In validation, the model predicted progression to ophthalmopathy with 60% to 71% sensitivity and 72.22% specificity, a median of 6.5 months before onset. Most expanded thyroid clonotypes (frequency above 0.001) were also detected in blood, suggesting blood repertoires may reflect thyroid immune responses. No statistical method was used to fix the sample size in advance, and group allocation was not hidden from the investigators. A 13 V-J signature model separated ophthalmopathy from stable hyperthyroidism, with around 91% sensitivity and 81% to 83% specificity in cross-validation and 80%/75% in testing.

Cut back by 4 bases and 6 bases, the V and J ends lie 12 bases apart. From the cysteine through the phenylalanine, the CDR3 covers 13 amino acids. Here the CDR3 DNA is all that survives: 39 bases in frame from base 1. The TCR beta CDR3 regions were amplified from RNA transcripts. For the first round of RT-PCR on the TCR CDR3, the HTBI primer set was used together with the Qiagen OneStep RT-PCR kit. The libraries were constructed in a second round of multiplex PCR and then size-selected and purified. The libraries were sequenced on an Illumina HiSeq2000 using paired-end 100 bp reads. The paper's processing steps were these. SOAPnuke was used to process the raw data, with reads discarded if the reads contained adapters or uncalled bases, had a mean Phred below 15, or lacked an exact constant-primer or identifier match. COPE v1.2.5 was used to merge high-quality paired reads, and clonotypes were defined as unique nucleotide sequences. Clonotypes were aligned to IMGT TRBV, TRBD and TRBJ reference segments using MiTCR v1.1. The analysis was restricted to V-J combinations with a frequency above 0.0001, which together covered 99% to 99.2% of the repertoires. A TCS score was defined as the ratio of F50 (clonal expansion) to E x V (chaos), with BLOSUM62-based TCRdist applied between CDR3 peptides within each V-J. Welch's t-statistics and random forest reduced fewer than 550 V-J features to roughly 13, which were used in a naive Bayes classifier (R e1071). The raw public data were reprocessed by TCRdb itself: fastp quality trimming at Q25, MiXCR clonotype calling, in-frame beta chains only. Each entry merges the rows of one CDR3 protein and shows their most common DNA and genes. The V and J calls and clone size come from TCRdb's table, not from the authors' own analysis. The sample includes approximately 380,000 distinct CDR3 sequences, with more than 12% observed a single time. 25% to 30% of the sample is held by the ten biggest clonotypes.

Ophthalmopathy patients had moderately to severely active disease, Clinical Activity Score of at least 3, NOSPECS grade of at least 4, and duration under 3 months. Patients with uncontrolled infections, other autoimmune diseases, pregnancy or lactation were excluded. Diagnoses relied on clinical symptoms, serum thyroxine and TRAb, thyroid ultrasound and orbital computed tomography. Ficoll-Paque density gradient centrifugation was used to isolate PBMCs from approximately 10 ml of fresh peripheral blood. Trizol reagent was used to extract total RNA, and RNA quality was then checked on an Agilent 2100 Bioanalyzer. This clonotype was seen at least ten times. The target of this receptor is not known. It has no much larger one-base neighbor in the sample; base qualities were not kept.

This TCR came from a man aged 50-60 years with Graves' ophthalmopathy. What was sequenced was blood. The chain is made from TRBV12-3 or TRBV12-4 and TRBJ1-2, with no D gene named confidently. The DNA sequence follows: TGTGCCAGCAGTTCGACTGGCAGGCATGGCTACACCTTC. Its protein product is CASSSTGRHGYTF.